This T cell receptor beta chain was recovered during a study of blood T cells in healthy people across ages. Study-level background: Using template switching, researchers captured about one barcoded beta molecule for each two T cells. Overall study results and limits: Both higher diversity and more naive CD4+ cells marked long-lived donors when set against aged donors. A roughly linear fall in TCR beta diversity per million T cells was seen with increasing age.

The CDR3 covers 13 residues. V lost 4 bases, J lost 7 bases, and 14 bases lay in between. CDR1 is SGDLS, CDR2 YYNGEE, per germline. The use of a sample-barcoded 5' primer and a J-beta primer mix characterized a second PCR of roughly 7 to 11 cycles. Every cDNA molecule bore a tag from a template-switch adaptor containing 12 random nucleotides. TCRdb itself ran the 5' RACE reads through MiXCR, one entry per CDR3 protein. The sample has 800,000 to 1,000,000 distinct CDR3 sequences, around 49% seen once. This clonotype was observed a handful of times. Its target is not known. The gene calls are TRBV9 and TRBJ1-2; D call uncertain. The source material was blood. The TCR sequence derives from a man under 40 in good health. The DNA of the CDR3 is TGTGCCAGCAGCCGTAGAGCGGAGGCTGGCTACACCTTC. Its protein is CASSRRAEAGYTF. The full variable domain, with the rest looked up from reference TRBV9 and TRBJ1-2, is DSGVTQTPKHLITATGQRVTLRCSPRSGDLSVYWYQQSLDQGLQFLIQYYNGEERAKGNILERFSAQQFPDLHSELNLSSLELGDSALYFCASSRRAEAGYTFGSGTRLTVV.